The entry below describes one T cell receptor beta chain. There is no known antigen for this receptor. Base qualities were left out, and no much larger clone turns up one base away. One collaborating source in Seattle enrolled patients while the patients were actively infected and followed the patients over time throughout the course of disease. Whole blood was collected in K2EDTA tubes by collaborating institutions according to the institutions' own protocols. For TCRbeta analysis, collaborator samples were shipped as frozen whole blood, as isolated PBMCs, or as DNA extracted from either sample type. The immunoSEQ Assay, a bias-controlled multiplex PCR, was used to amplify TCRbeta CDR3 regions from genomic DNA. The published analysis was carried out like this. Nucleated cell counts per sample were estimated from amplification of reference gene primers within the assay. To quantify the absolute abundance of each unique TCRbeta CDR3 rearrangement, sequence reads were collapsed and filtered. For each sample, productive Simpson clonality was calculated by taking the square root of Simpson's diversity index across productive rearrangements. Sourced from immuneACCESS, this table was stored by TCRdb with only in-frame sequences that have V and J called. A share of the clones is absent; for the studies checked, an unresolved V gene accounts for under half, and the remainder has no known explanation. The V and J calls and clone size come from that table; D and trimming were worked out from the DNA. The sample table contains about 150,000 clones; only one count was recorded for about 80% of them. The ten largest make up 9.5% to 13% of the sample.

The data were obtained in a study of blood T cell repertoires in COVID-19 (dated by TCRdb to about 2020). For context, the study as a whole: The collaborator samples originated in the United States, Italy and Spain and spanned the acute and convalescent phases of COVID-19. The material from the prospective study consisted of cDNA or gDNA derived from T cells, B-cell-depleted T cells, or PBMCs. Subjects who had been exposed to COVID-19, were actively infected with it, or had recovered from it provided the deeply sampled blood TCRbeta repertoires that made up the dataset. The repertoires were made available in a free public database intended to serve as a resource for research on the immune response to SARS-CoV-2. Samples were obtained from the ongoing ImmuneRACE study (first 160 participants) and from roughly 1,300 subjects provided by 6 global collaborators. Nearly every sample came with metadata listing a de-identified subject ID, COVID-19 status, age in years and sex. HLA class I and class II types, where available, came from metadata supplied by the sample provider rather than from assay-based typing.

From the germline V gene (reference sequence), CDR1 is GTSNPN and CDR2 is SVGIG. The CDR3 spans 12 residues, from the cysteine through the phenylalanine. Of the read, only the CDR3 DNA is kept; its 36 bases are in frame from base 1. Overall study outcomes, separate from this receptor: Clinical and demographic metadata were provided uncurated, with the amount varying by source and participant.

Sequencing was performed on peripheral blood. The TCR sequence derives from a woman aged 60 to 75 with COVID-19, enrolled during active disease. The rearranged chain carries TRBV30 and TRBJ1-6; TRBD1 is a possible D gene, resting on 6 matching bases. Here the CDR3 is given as CARGQNNSPLHF. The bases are TGTGCACGCGGACAGAATAATTCACCCCTCCACTTT.